A selection of T cell receptor beta chains follows, all from one sample in a study of HIV-infected patients and healthy controls. MiXCR, run by TCRdb on the 5' RACE reads, gives a single entry per CDR3 protein. The sample records around 5,000 distinct CDR3 sequences, 20% to 25% being singletons. The sequencing here drew on blood, taken before antiretroviral therapy. The source of these receptors is an adult with HIV infection. CDR3s include the opening cysteine and the closing phenylalanine or tryptophan. The D gene is left open where the match is weak. Size values are once, few and many counts, or a class for expanded clones, and some rows have none.

V,J,size,D,CDR3,DNA
TRBV2,TRBJ1-2,many,.,CASSENRAGGYTF,TGTGCCAGCAGTGAAAACAGGGCGGGTGGCTACACCTTC
TRBV11-2,TRBJ2-3,large,.,CASSLGLYTDTQYF,TGTGCCAGCAGCTTAGGGTTGTACACAGATACGCAGTATTTT
TRBV7-2,TRBJ1-5,many,.,CASSSESTGWNQPQHF,TGTGCCAGCAGCTCCGAGTCGACAGGCTGGAATCAGCCCCAGCATTTT
TRBV10-2,TRBJ2-2,medium-sized,.,CASSEGPDTGELFF,TGCGCCAGCAGTGAGGGGCCGGACACCGGGGAGCTGTTTTTT
TRBV5-1,TRBJ2-4,many,.,CASSPDTERTKNIQYF,TGCGCCAGCAGCCCGGACACGGAGAGGACCAAAAACATTCAGTACTTC
TRBV24-1,TRBJ1-1,.,TRBD1,CATSMTGVATEAFF,TGTGCCACCAGTATGACAGGGGTGGCCACTGAAGCTTTCTTT
TRBV20-1,TRBJ2-3,medium-sized,.,CSASHGRGRTDTQYF,TGCAGTGCTAGTCACGGGCGTGGAAGGACAGATACGCAGTATTTT
TRBV9,TRBJ2-3,medium-sized,.,CASSVEGVLDTQYF,TGTGCCAGCAGCGTAGAGGGGGTTCTGGATACGCAGTATTTT
TRBV7-3,TRBJ2-1,many,.,CASSGETTEQFF,TGTGCCAGCAGCGGGGAAACAACTGAGCAGTTCTTC
TRBV18,TRBJ1-6,.,.,CASSPERRNSHLHF,TGTGCCAGCTCACCGGAGAGGAGAAATTCACACCTCCACTTT
TRBV5-1,TRBJ2-1,many,.,CASSEDPGFTYNEQFF,TGCGCCAGCAGCGAGGACCCAGGGTTCACCTACAATGAGCAGTTCTTC
TRBV6-6,TRBJ2-1,medium-sized,.,CASSYMRNEQFF,TGTGCCAGCAGTTACATGCGAAATGAGCAGTTCTTC
TRBV5-4,TRBJ1-6,many,.,CASSSGQPGSPLHF,TGTGCCAGCAGCTCTGGTCAGCCGGGTTCACCCCTCCACTTT
TRBV12-3/TRBV12-4,TRBJ2-2,medium-sized,TRBD2,CASIQWGLAENTGELFF,TGTGCCAGCATCCAGTGGGGACTAGCGGAAAACACCGGGGAGCTGTTTTTT
TRBV5-6,TRBJ2-5,once,.,CASLARRGAPQETQYF,TGTGCCAGCTTGGCCAGACGGGGGGCCCCTCAAGAGACCCAGTACTTC
TRBV5-1,TRBJ2-7,medium-sized,.,CASSLRGLYSYEQYF,TGCGCCAGCAGCTTGAGGGGTCTGTACTCCTACGAGCAGTACTTC
TRBV4-2,TRBJ1-1,.,.,CASSQESSTEAFF,TGTGCCAGCAGCCAAGAAAGTAGCACTGAAGCTTTCTTT
TRBV12-3/TRBV12-4,TRBJ2-2,medium-sized,TRBD2,CASSWASGNTGELFF,TGTGCCAGCAGTTGGGCTAGCGGAAACACCGGGGAGCTGTTTTTT
TRBV28,TRBJ1-6,many,.,CASSAQRAPLHF,TGTGCCAGCAGTGCTCAACGGGCACCCCTCCACTTT
TRBV6-1,TRBJ1-1,few,.,CASRVPGLGTEAFF,TGTGCCAGCAGGGTTCCGGGACTTGGTACTGAAGCTTTCTTT
TRBV6-1,TRBJ2-6,many,.,CASPSWGSGDRHSGANVLTF,TGTGCCAGCCCTTCCTGGGGTAGCGGGGACAGACACTCTGGGGCCAACGTCCTGACTTTC
TRBV4-3,TRBJ2-5,many,TRBD1,CASSQGGPGTGLHQETQYF,TGCGCCAGCAGCCAAGGGGGGCCCGGGACAGGGTTACACCAAGAGACCCAGTACTTC
TRBV18,TRBJ2-2,medium-sized,.,CASSHPDTGELFF,TGTGCCAGCTCACATCCGGACACCGGGGAGCTGTTTTTT
TRBV6-2/TRBV6-3,TRBJ1-4,.,.,CASSYAGHPNEKLFF,TGTGCCAGCAGTTACGCCGGACACCCCAATGAAAAACTGTTTTTT
TRBV5-1,TRBJ2-7,many,.,CASSGGGRVYEQYF,TGCGCCAGCAGCGGAGGGGGCCGGGTATACGAGCAGTACTTC
TRBV20-1,TRBJ2-3,.,TRBD2,CSARRASGYTDTQYF,TGCAGTGCTAGAAGGGCTAGCGGCTACACAGATACGCAGTATTTT
TRBV6-1,TRBJ2-7,.,.,CASSDRSPYEQYF,TGTGCCAGCAGTGACCGGTCTCCGTACGAGCAGTACTTC
TRBV6-6,TRBJ1-4,.,.,CASSIWGTNEKLFF,TGTGCCAGCAGTATTTGGGGGACTAATGAAAAACTGTTTTTT
TRBV27,TRBJ2-7,medium-sized,.,CASSFAYEQYF,TGTGCCAGCAGTTTTGCCTACGAGCAGTACTTC
TRBV7-9,TRBJ2-1,many,.,CASSHEWGTYNEQFF,TGTGCCAGCAGCCACGAATGGGGAACCTACAATGAGCAGTTCTTC
TRBV6-5,TRBJ1-2,large,.,CASSYSVRGSGYTF,TGTGCCAGCAGTTACTCCGTCCGGGGCAGTGGCTACACCTTC
TRBV30,TRBJ2-7,medium-sized,.,CAWARGFEQYF,TGTGCCTGGGCAAGGGGGTTCGAGCAGTACTTC
TRBV24-1,TRBJ1-5,many,.,CATSDDGVTQHF,TGTGCCACCAGTGACGACGGGGTGACCCAGCATTTT
TRBV7-8,TRBJ2-1,large,TRBD2,CASTPGQRDADEQFF,TGTGCCAGCACCCCGGGCCAGCGGGATGCCGATGAGCAGTTCTTC
TRBV20-1,TRBJ2-7,many,TRBD2,CSAIQGLAAAYEQYF,TGCAGTGCTATCCAGGGACTAGCGGCCGCCTACGAGCAGTACTTC
TRBV6-6,TRBJ1-6,many,TRBD1,CASSAGQGYNSPLHF,TGTGCCAGCAGTGCGGGACAGGGCTATAATTCACCCCTCCACTTT
TRBV12-3/TRBV12-4,TRBJ2-3,many,TRBD1,CASSSDRDTPSPDTQYF,TGTGCCAGCAGCTCGGACAGGGACACCCCTAGCCCTGATACGCAGTATTTT
TRBV7-9,TRBJ2-7,few,TRBD1,CASSTTTGLYEQYF,TGTGCCAGCAGCACCACGACAGGGCTGTACGAGCAGTACTTC
TRBV7-2,TRBJ2-1,medium-sized,.,CAWEVGYNEQFF,TGTGCCTGGGAGGTGGGGTACAATGAGCAGTTCTTC